The 19 T cell receptor beta chains presented below share a single source sample, sequenced in a study of blood T cells in healthy people across ages (dated by TCRdb to between 2015 and 2017). The method was 5' RACE. Sequencing took place on an Illumina HiSeq 2500. A second 7 to 11 cycle PCR used a sample-barcoded 5' primer and a J-beta primer mix. Through fastp at Q25 and MiXCR, TCRdb rebuilt clones from the public reads, retaining in-frame beta chains. Under each unique CDR3 protein, matching rows form one entry showing the most common genes and DNA. For this sample there are 590,000 or so distinct CDR3 sequences; approximately 30% appear just once. 15% to 18% of the sample is in the top ten clones. Material: blood. These receptor sequences come from a woman of 80 years or more in good health.

The CDR3 coding sequence is TGTGCCAGCAGTTCCGGGACAGGGTTCCTCAATCAGCCCCAGCATTTT. It translates to CASSSGTGFLNQPQHF. The chain recombines TRBV28 with TRBJ1-5, with 9 bases fitting TRBD1. V was clipped by 4 bases and J by 3 bases; unmatched bases: 7. Germline V gene data show CDR1 as MDHEN and CDR2 as SYDVKM. The length of the CDR3 is 16 residues.

For this clonotype: It may be a read error: a sequence one base away is much more abundant. It is likely a read error, because the conserved phenylalanine at the end of the CDR3 is missing. This chain uses TRBV7-3 with TRBJ2-6; 8 nucleotides align to TRBD1. CDR3 size: 17 residues. Unmatched junction bases numbered 8, after V lost 5 bases and J lost 2 bases. The germline gives CDR1 SGHTA, CDR2 FQGTGA. The CDR3 DNA is TGTGCCAGCAGCCGCGGGGCAGGGGGCACTGGGGCCAACGTCCTGACTGTC. It specifies CASSRGAGGTGANVLTV.

V gene TRBV21-1 combines with J gene TRBJ2-7; TRBD2, the table's D call, lacks a check against the DNA. TRBV21-1 is a pseudogene locus. There are 15 residues in the CDR3. CDR3 in amino acids: CASSHLAGVFYEQYF. The CDR3 DNA is TGTGCCAGCAGCCACCTAGCGGGAGTATTCTACGAGCAGTACTTC.

In this sample, this clonotype turned up many times. The chain employs TRBV10-3 and TRBJ1-2; D call uncertain. The CDR3 is 14 amino acids. The germline V and J ends were trimmed by 7 bases and 0 bases, with 12 bases remaining between them. CDR1 is ENHRY and CDR2 is SYGVKD in the germline V gene. CDR3 bases: TGTGCCATCAAGATCGACACTACTAACTATGGCTACACCTTC. Encoded protein: CAIKIDTTNYGYTF.

This clonotype was seen at least ten times. The chain carries TRBV7-2 and TRBJ2-3; tentatively, D is TRBD1 (5 bases). Germline assignment: CDR1 SGHTA and CDR2 FQGNSA. The germline V and J ends were trimmed by 4 bases and 1 base, with 12 bases remaining between them. The CDR3 contains 15 residues. CDR3 nucleotide sequence: TGTGCCAGCAGCTCCTCAGGGTATGGCACAGATACGCAGTATTTT. Its translation: CASSSSGYGTDTQYF.

Turning to this clonotype: One end of the junction does not line up with germline, which may come from a read error. The chain is built from TRBV15 and TRBJ2-1; no clear D. Germline V lookup: CDR1 LNHNV, CDR2 YYDKDF (reference sequence). CDR3 length: 13 amino acids. The DNA of the CDR3 is TGTGTCACCAGCAGAGATGCGGATCAGTGGCGGTTCTTC. Its translation is CVTSRDADQWRFF.

V usage is TRBV18 and J usage is TRBJ2-2; tentative D call: TRBD2 (6 bases). The V end was cut by 8 bases, the J end by 3 bases, with 16 bases between. This CDR3 contains 15 residues. The germline gives CDR1 KGHSH, CDR2 LQKENI. The CDR3 DNA sequence: TGTGCCAGCGCACTAAAAGGAGGGGACACCGGGGAGCTGTTTTTT. This gives the protein CASALKGGDTGELFF. Using reference TRBV18 and TRBJ2-2 for the parts outside the CDR3, the full variable domain is NAGVMQNPRHLVRRRGQEARLRCSPMKGHSHVYWYRQLPEEGLKFMVYLQKENIIDESGMPKERFSAEFPKEGPSILRIQQVVRGDSAAYFCASALKGGDTGELFFGEGSRLTVL.

This clonotype was found a few times. V is TRBV24-1 and J is TRBJ2-3; TRBD1 agrees at 8 bases. This CDR3 is 15 amino acids long. Germline loops: CDR1 KGHDR, CDR2 SFDVKD. Trimming cost V 4 bases and J 3 bases; bases outside gene matches: 5. The CDR3 DNA follows: TGTGCCACCAGTGACCCTGACAGGGGTACAGATACGCAGTATTTT. It encodes CATSDPDRGTDTQYF.

The chain links TRBV5-1 to TRBJ1-1, with a tentative D call TRBD1 (5 bases). With 9 bases removed from V and 5 bases from J, the gap between germline ends came to 20 bases. CDR1 and CDR2 from the germline V gene are SGHRS and YFSETQ. This CDR3 is built from 14 residues. The CDR3 region has the DNA TGCGCCACCGCCCCCGGGACCAGAGGGACTGAAGCTTTCTTT. It encodes CATAPGTRGTEAFF.

This clonotype was recorded many times. This sequence joins TRBV15 and TRBJ2-5, with 10 bases aligning to TRBD1. J was trimmed by 5 bases and V by 4 bases; bases with no gene match: 7. Germline CDR1 is LNHNV and CDR2 is YYDKDF (reference sequence). CDR3 length: 15 residues. The CDR3 DNA sequence: TGTGCCACCAGCACAGGACAGGGGGACGGGGAGACCCAGTACTTC. This encodes CATSTGQGDGETQYF.

The chain couples TRBV7-9 to TRBJ1-4, with a weak D call TRBD1 (6 bases). This CDR3 contains 18 residues. The germline gives CDR1 SEHNR, CDR2 FQNEAQ (reference sequence). Trimming removed 3 bases at V and 0 bases at J, with 17 bases between. CDR3 bases: TGTGCCAGCAGCTTTAGGAGAGGGGGAGATGCAACTAATGAAAAACTGTTTTTT. Translating gives CASSFRRGGDATNEKLFF.

The sample holds many counts of this clonotype. The chain couples TRBV20-1 to TRBJ1-1, with a possible D match to TRBD1 (5 bases). Germline CDR1 DFQATT, CDR2 SNEGSKA (reference sequence). CDR3 size: 13 residues. Trimming stripped 3 bases from V and 0 bases from J, with 8 bases between. The CDR3 is CSARQGLNTEAFF. CDR3 DNA sequence: TGCAGTGCTAGGCAGGGACTGAACACTGAAGCTTTCTTT.

The genes are TRBV3-1 and TRBJ1-1, with a tentative D call TRBD1 (5 bases). Germline loops: CDR1 LGHDT, CDR2 YNNKEL (reference sequence). V was cut by 0 bases and J by 5 bases, with 22 bases left in between. This CDR3 has 18 amino acids. The CDR3 bases are TGTGCCAGCAGCCAAGATGCTGGGGCGAAGATGGGAAGAACTGAAGCTTTCTTT. Translating gives CASSQDAGAKMGRTEAFF.

This sequence joins TRBV27 and TRBJ1-2, with D perhaps TRBD1 (5 bases). Germline V lookup: CDR1 MNHEY, CDR2 SMNVEV (reference sequence). V was cut by 6 bases and J by 5 bases, with 13 bases left in between. CDR3 length: 13 amino acids. In nucleotides, the CDR3 is TGTGCCAGCAGGGGGCAGGGAAGATATGGCTACACCTTC. It specifies CASRGQGRYGYTF.

The table lists this clonotype with many counts. This chain uses TRBV5-6 with TRBJ1-2, with 7 bases aligning to TRBD1. V shed 0 bases and J 4 bases; nucleotides not matched to a gene: 3. Germline V gene sequence: CDR1 SGHDT, CDR2 YYEEEE. CDR3 length equals 14 residues. CDR3 bases: TGTGCCAGCAGCTTGGTGGACAGGTCCTATGGCTACACCTTC. Its translation: CASSLVDRSYGYTF.

The count of this clonotype is one. The rearrangement uses TRBV27 and TRBJ2-7; D is perhaps TRBD2 (6 bases). Germline lookup yields CDR1 MNHEY and CDR2 SMNVEV (reference sequence). Trimming cost V 1 base and J 6 bases, with 10 bases left between them. This CDR3 spans 13 amino acids. The chain's CDR3 is CASSLCGVREQYV. The DNA for the CDR3 is TGTGCCAGCAGTTTATGCGGGGTCCGCGAGCAGTACGTC.

This clonotype has only a few counts. A much larger clone is a single base away; this may be a read error. The gene calls are TRBV29-1 and TRBJ2-7, with D perhaps matching TRBD2 (5 bases). Trimming pared 7 bases from V and 7 bases from J, leaving 17 bases between. CDR1 and CDR2 (germline): SQVTM, ANQGSEA. This CDR3 is built from 12 residues. The CDR3 bases are TGCAGCGCCGGCCTGCGTCGGGATGAGCAGTACTTC. Its protein is CSAGLRRDEQYF.

Ten or more counts support this clonotype. The chain has TRBV29-1 and TRBJ1-1; tentatively, D is TRBD1 (6 bases). The V gene's germline CDR1 is SQVTM and CDR2 ANQGSEA. This CDR3 has 13 residues. The ends were cut back, 7 bases at V and 1 base at J, with 13 bases in the middle. The CDR3 coding sequence is TGCAGCGGGGGGGACACAGCGAACACTGAAGCTTTCTTT. Translated: CSGGDTANTEAFF.

This clonotype was picked up many times. The rearrangement joins TRBV29-1 to TRBJ2-5, with TRBD1 matching over 9 bases. Germline CDR1 and CDR2: SQVTM and ANQGSEA. The J segment lost 5 bases and the V segment lost 4 bases, leaving 2 bases of the junction unmatched. The CDR3 totals 12 residues. The CDR3, as DNA: TGCAGCGTTGGACAGGGGGTGGAGACCCAGTACTTC. It yields the protein CSVGQGVETQYF. Full variable domain (outside the CDR3, taken from reference TRBV29-1 and TRBJ2-5): SAVISQKPSRDICQRGTSLTIQCQVDSQVTMMFWYRQQPGQSLTLIATANQGSEATYESGFVIDKFPISRPNLTFSTLTVSNMSPEDSSIYLCSVGQGVETQYFGPGTRLLVL.